This T cell receptor beta chain comes out of a study of STAT3 mutations in large granular lymphocyte leukemia. On the study more broadly: Roughly half the longitudinally sequenced T-LGLL patients had canonical STAT3 mutations.

The germline V gene has CDR1 SGHRS and CDR2 YFSETQ. The CDR3 consists of 14 residues. Trimming removed 0 bases from V and 1 base from J, with 7 bases in between. Method: immunoSEQ multiplex PCR; TCRdb's copy keeps in-frame clones and lacks some. The sample holds over a thousand clones, around 72% seen once. Study results and limitations: Every T-cell large granular lymphocyte leukemia patient had at least one immunodominant TCR beta clonotype. Some patients had dominant TCR clones larger than their STAT3 mutant burden. TCR clonotype switching after therapy occurred in about 30% of the 18 patients.

Concerning this clone: Its antigen is currently unknown.

The clonotype was recovered from a man between 50 and 59 years old with T-cell large granular lymphocyte leukemia. Some clones in this sample may be carry-over from other donors' samples. The sequenced sample was peripheral blood mononuclear cells. The chain has TRBV5-1 and TRBJ1-1; unclear D gene. The CDR3 reads CASSLVPPNTEAFF. Here the CDR3 DNA reads TGCGCCAGCAGCTTGGTGCCTCCGAACACTGAAGCTTTCTTT.